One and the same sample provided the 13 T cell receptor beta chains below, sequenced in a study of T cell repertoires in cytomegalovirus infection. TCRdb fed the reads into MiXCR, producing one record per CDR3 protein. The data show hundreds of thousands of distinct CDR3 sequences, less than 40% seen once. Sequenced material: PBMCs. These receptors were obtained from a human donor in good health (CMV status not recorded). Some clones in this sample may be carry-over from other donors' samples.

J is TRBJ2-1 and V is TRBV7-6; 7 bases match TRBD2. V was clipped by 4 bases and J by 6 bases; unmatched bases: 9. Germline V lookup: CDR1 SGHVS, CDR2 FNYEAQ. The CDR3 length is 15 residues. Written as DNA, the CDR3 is TGTGCCAGCAGCTCTCCTAGCGGTAATATCAATGAGCAGTTCTTC. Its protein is CASSSPSGNINEQFF.

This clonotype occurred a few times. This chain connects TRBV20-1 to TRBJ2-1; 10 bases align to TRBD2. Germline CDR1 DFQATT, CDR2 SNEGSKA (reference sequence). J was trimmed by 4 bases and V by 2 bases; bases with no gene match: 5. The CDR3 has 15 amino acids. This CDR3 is CSARPPSGGYNEQFF. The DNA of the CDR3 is TGCAGTGCTAGACCGCCTAGCGGGGGATACAATGAGCAGTTCTTC.

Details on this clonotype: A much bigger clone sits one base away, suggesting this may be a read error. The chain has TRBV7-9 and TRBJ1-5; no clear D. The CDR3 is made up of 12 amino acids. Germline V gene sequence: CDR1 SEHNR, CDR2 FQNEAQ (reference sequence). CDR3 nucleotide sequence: TGTGCCAGCAGCTTAGGGACTCAGCCCCAGCAGTTT. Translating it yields CASSLGTQPQQF.

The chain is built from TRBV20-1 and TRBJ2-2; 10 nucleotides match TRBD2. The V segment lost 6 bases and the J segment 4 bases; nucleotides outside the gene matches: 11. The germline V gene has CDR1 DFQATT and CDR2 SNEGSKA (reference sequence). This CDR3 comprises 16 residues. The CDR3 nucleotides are TGCAGTGCCTTAAATATAGCGGGGGGACGCACCGGGGAGCTGTTTTTT. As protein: CSALNIAGGRTGELFF.

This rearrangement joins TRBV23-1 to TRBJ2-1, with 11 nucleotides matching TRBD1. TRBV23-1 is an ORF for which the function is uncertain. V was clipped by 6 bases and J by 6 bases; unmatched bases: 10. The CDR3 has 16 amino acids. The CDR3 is CASSPRGQGGFNEQFF. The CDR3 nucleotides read TGCGCCAGCAGCCCGAGGGGACAGGGGGGATTCAATGAGCAGTTCTTC.

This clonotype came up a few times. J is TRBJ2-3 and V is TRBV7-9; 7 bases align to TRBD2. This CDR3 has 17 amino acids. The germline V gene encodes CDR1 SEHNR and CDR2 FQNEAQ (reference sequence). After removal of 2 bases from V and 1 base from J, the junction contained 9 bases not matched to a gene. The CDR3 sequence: CASSLSGGWTGTDTQYF. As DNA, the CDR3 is TGTGCCAGCAGCTTATCCGGGGGGTGGACCGGCACAGATACGCAGTATTTT.

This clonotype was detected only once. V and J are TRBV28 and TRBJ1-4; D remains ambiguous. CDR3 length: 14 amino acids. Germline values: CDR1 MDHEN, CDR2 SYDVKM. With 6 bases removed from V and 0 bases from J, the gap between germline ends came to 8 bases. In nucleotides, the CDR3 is TGTGCCAGCAGCTATTCACCAACTAATGAAAAACTGTTTTTT. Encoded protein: CASSYSPTNEKLFF. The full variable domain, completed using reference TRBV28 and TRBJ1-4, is DVKVTQSSRYLVKRTGEKVFLECVQDMDHENMFWYRQDPGLGLRLIYFSYDVKMKEKGDIPEGYSVSREKKERFSLILESASTNQTSMYLCASSYSPTNEKLFFGSGTQLSVL.

CDR3 residues: CASSDGIYNEQFF. The CDR3 DNA reads TGTGCCAGCAGTGACGGGATCTACAATGAGCAGTTCTTC. The chain joins TRBV6-5 to TRBJ2-1; weak D call: TRBD2 (5 bases). With 5 bases removed from V and 3 bases from J, the gap between germline ends came to 8 bases. Germline CDR1 is MNHEY and CDR2 is SVGAGI. This CDR3 region has 13 residues.

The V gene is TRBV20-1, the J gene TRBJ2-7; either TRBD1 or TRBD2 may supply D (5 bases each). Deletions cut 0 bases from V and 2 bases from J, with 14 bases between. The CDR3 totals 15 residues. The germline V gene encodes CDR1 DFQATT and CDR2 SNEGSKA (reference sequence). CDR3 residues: CSARETGTVTYEQYF. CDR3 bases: TGCAGTGCTAGAGAAACCGGGACGGTGACCTACGAGCAGTACTTC.

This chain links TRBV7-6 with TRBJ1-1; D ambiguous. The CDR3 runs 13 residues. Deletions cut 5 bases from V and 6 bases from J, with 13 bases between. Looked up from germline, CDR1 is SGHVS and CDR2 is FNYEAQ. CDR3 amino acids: CASSSKHNSEAFF. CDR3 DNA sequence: TGTGCCAGCAGCAGTAAACACAACTCTGAAGCTTTCTTT.

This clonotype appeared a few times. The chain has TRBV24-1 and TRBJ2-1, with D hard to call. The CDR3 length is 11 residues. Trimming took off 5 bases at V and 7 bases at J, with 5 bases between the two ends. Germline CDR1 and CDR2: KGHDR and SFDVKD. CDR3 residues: CATSVLNEQFF. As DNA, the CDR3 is TGTGCCACCAGTGTCCTGAATGAGCAGTTCTTC.

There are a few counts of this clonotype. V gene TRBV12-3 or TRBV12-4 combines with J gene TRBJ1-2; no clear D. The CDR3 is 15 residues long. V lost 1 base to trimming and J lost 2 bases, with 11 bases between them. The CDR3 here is CASSLDRFLNYGYTF. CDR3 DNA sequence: TGTGCCAGCAGTTTAGACAGATTCTTAAACTATGGCTACACCTTC.

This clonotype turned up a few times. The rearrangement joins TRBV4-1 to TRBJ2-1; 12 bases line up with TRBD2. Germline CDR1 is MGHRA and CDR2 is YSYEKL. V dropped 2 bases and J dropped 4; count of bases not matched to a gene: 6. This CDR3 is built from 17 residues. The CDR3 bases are TGCGCCAGCAGCCAATCCCTTCTAGCGGGGGGGTACAATGAGCAGTTCTTC. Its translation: CASSQSLLAGGYNEQFF.